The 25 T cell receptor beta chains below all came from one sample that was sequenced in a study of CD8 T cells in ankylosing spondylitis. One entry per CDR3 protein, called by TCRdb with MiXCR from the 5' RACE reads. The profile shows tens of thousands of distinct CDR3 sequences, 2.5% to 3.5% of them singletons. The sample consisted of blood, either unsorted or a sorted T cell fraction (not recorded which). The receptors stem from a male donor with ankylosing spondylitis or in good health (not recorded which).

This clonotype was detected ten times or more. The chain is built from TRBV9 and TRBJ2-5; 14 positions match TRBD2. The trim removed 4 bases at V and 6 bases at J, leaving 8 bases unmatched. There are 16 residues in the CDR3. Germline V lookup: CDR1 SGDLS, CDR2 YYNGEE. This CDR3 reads CASSPRLAGGGKTQYF. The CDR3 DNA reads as TGTGCCAGCAGCCCCAGACTAGCGGGAGGGGGGAAGACCCAGTACTTC.

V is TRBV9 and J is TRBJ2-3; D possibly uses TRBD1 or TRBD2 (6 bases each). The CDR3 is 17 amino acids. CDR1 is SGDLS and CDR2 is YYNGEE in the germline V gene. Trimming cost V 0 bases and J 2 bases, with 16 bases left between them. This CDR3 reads CASSVVGLGAATDTQYF. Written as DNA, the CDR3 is TGTGCCAGCAGCGTAGTGGGACTGGGGGCCGCCACAGATACGCAGTATTTT.

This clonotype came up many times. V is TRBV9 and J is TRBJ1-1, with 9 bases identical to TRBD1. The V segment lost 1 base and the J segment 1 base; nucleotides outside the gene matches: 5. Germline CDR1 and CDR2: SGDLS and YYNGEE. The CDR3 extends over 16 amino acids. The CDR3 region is CASSVSGTGSNTEAFF. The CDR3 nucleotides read TGTGCCAGCAGCGTATCCGGGACAGGGTCGAACACTGAAGCTTTCTTT.

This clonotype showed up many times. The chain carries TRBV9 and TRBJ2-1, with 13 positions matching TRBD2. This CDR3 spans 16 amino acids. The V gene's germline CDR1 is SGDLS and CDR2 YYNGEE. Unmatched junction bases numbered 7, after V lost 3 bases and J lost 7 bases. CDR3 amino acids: CASSEVGLAGANEQFF. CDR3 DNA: TGTGCCAGCAGCGAGGTAGGACTAGCGGGGGCTAATGAGCAGTTCTTC.

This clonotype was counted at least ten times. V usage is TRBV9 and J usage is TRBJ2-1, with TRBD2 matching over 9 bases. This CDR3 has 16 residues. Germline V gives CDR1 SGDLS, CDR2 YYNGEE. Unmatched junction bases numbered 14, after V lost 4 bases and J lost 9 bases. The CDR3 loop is CASSSRVGLAGSEQFF. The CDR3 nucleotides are TGTGCCAGCAGCTCGAGGGTGGGGCTAGCGGGATCTGAGCAGTTCTTC.

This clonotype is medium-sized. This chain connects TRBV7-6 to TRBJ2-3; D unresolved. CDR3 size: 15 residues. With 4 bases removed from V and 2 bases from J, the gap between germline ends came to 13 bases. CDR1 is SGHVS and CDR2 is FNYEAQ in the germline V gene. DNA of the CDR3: TGTGCCAGCAGCTCCACAAGAGAGCACACAGATACGCAGTATTTT. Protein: CASSSTREHTDTQYF.

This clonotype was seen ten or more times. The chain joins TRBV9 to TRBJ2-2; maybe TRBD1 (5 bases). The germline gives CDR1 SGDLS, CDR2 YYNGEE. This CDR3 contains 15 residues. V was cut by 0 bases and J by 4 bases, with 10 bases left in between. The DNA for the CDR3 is TGTGCCAGCAGCGTAGGGGGCGGCGGCACCGGGGAGCTGTTTTTT. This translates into CASSVGGGGTGELFF.

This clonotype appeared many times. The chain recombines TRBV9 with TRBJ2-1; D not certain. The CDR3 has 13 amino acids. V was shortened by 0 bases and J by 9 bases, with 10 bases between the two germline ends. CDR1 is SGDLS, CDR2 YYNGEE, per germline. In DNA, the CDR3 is TGTGCCAGCAGCGTAGTACCGCCCGGTGAGCAGTTCTTC. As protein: CASSVVPPGEQFF.

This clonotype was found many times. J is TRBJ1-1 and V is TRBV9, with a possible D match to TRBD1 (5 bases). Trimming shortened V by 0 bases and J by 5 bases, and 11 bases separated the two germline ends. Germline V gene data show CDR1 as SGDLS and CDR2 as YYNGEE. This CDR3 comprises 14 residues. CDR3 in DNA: TGTGCCAGCAGCGTAGTGGGGGGGGGGACTGAAGCTTTCTTT. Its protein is CASSVVGGGTEAFF.

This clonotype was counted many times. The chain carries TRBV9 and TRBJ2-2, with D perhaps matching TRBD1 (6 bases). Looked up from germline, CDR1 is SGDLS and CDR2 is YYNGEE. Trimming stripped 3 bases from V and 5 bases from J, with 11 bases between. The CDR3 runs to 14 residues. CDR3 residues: CASSGGRGTGELFF. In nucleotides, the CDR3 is TGTGCCAGCAGCGGAGGCAGGGGAACCGGGGAGCTGTTTTTT. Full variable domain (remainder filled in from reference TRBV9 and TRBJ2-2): DSGVTQTPKHLITATGQRVTLRCSPRSGDLSVYWYQQSLDQGLQFLIQYYNGEERAKGNILERFSAQQFPDLHSELNLSSLELGDSALYFCASSGGRGTGELFFGEGSRLTVL.

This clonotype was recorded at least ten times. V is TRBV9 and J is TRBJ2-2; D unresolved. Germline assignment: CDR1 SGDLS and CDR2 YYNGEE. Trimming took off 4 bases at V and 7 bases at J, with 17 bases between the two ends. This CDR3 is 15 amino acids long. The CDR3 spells CASSPIDTAGGELFF. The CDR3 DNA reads TGTGCCAGCAGCCCTATTGACACGGCAGGCGGGGAGCTGTTTTTT.

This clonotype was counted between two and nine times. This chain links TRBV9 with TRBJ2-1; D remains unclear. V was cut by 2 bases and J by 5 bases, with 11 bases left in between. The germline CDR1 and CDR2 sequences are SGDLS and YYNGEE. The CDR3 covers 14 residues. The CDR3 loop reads CASSVLGTDNEQFF. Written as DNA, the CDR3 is TGTGCCAGCAGCGTTTTAGGTACCGACAATGAGCAGTTCTTC.

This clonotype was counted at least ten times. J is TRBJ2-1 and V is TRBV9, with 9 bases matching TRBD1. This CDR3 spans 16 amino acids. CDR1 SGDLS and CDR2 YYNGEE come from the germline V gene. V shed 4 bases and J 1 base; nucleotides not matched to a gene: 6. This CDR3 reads CASSRQTGGSYNEQFF. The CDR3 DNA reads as TGTGCCAGCAGCAGACAGACAGGGGGTTCCTACAATGAGCAGTTCTTC.

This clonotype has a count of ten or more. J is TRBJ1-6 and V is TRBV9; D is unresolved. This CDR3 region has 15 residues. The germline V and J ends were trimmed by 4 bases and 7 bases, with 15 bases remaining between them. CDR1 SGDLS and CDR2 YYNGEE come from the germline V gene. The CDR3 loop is CASSTGPEGNSPLHF. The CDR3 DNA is TGTGCCAGCAGCACTGGGCCGGAGGGCAATTCACCCCTCCACTTT.

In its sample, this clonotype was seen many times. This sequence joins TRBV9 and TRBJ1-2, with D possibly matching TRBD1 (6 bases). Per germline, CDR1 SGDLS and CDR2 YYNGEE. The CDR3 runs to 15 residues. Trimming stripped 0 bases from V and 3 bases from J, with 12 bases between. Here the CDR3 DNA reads TGTGCCAGCAGCGTAGGGGACCGGGGGCACTATGGCTACACCTTC. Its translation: CASSVGDRGHYGYTF.

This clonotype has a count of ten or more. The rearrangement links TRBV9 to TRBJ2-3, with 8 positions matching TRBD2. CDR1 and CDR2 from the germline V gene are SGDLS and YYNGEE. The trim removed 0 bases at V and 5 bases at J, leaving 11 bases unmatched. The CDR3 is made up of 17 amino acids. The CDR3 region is CASSVATGGRFGDTQYF. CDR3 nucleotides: TGTGCCAGCAGCGTAGCTACAGGCGGGAGGTTTGGAGATACGCAGTATTTT.

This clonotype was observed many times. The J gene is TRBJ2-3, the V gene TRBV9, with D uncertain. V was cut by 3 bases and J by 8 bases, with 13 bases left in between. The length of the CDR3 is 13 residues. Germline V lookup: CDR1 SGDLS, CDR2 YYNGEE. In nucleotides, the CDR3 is TGTGCCAGCAGCGCGGGCTCGACGTTTACGCAGTATTTT. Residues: CASSAGSTFTQYF.

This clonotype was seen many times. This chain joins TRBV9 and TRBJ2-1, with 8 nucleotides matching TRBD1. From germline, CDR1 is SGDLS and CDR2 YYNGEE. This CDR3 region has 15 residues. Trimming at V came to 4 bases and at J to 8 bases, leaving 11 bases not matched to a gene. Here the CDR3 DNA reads TGTGCCAGCAGCACCCGACAGGGGTTAGGCTATGAGCAGTTCTTC. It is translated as CASSTRQGLGYEQFF.

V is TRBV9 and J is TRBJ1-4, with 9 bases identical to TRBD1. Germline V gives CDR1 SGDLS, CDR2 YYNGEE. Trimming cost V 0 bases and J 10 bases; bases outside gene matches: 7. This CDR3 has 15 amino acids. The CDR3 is CASSVGMDRGRKLFF. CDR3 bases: TGTGCCAGCAGCGTAGGAATGGACAGGGGAAGAAAACTGTTTTTT.

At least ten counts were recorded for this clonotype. The CDR3 DNA reads as TGTGCCAGCACCATGGGTTTGACGGGAGACGAAAACATTCAGTACTTC. The encoded protein is CASTMGLTGDENIQYF. The chain has TRBV9 and TRBJ2-4; a weak D match, TRBD2 (6 bases). Germline V gene sequence: CDR1 SGDLS, CDR2 YYNGEE. Trimming stripped 6 bases from V and 5 bases from J, with 21 bases between. The CDR3 runs to 16 residues.

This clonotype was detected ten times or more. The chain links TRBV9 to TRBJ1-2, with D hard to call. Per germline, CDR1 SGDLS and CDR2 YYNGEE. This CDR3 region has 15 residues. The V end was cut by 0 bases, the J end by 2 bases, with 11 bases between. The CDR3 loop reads CASSVDGWRNYGYTF. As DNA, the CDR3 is TGTGCCAGCAGCGTAGATGGGTGGAGGAACTATGGCTACACCTTC.

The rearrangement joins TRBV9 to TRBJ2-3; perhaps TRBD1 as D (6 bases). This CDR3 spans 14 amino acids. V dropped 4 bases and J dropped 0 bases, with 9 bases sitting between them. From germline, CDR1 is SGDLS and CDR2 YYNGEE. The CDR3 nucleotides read TGTGCCAGCAGCCCAGGGGAGAGCACAGATACGCAGTATTTT. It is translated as CASSPGESTDTQYF.

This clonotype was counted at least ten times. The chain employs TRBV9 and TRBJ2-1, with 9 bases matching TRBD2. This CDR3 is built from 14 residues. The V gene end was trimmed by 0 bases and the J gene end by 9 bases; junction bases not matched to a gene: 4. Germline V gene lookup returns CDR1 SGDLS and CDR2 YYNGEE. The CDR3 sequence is CASSVVGSGGEQFF. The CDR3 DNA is TGTGCCAGCAGCGTAGTCGGTAGCGGGGGTGAGCAGTTCTTC.

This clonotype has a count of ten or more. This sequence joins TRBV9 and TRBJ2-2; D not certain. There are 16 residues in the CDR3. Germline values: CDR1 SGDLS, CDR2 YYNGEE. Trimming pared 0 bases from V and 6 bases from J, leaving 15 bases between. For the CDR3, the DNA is TGTGCCAGCAGCGTAGGGGGTAGTATTTCTGCCGGGGAGCTGTTTTTT. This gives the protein CASSVGGSISAGELFF.

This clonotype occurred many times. The CDR3 DNA is TGTGCCAGCAGCGGGACTAGGGCGGGCACCGGGGAGCTGTTTTTT. As protein: CASSGTRAGTGELFF. The V and J genes are TRBV9 and TRBJ2-2; 7 nucleotides match TRBD2. The V gene end was trimmed by 3 bases and the J gene end by 4 bases; junction bases not matched to a gene: 6. There are 15 residues in the CDR3. Looked up from germline, CDR1 is SGDLS and CDR2 is YYNGEE.